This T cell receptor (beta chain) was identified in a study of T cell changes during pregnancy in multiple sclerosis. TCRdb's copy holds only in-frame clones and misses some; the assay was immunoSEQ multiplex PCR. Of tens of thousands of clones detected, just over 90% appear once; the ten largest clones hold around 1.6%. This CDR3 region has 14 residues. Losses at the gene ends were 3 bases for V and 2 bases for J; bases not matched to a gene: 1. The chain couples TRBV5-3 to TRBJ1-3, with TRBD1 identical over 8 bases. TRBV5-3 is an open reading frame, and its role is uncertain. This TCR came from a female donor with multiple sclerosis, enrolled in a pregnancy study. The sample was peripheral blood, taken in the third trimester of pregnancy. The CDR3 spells CARSSTGAGNTIYF. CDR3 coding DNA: TGTGCCAGAAGCTCGACAGGGGCTGGAAACACCATATATTTT.